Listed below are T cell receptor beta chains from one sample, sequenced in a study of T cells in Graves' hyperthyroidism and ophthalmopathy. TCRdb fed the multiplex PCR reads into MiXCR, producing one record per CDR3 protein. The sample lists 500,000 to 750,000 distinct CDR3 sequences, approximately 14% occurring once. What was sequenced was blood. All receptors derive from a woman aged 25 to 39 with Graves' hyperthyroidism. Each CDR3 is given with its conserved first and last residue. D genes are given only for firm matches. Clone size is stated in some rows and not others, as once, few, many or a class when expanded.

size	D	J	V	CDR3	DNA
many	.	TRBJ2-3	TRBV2	CASSELAYDTQYF	TGTGCCAGCAGTGAACTAGCTTACGATACGCAGTATTTT
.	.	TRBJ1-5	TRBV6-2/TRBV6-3	CATNGPNQPQHF	TGTGCCACTAATGGGCCTAATCAGCCCCAGCATTTT
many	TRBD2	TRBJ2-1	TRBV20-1	CSAITSGSSRSSYNEQFF	TGCAGTGCCATAACTAGCGGGAGCTCTCGGTCGTCCTACAATGAGCAGTTCTTC
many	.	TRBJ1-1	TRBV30	CAWSVIGVNPASNTEAFF	TGTGCCTGGAGTGTAATCGGTGTCAACCCCGCCTCGAACACTGAAGCTTTCTTT
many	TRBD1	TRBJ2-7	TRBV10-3	CAISEPQGVGSYEQYF	TGTGCCATCAGTGAACCCCAGGGGGTTGGATCCTACGAGCAGTACTTC
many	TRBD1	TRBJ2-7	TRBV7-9	CASSRDSLYEQYF	TGTGCCAGCAGCCGGGACAGTCTCTACGAGCAGTACTTC
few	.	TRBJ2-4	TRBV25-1	CASSEYNLTASPKNIQYF	TGTGCCAGCAGTGAATATAATTTAACAGCCTCGCCCAAAAACATTCAGTACTTC
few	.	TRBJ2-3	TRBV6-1	CATTPGPQSTDTQYF	TGTGCCACCACTCCGGGACCCCAAAGCACAGATACGCAGTATTTT
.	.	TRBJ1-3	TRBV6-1	CASSPRQSGNTIYF	TGTGCCAGCAGTCCGCGACAGTCCGGAAACACCATATATTTT
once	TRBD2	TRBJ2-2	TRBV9	CASSPRRTSGRNTGELFF	TGTGCCAGCAGCCCCCGGAGGACTAGCGGGAGAAACACCGGGGAGCTGTTTTTT
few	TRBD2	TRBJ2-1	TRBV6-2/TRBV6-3	CASSYSRGTSGRGEQFF	TGTGCCAGCAGTTACTCCAGAGGGACTAGCGGGAGGGGGGAGCAGTTCTTC
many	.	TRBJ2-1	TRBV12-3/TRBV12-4	CASSFRENEQFF	TGTGCCAGCAGTTTCAGGGAGAATGAGCAGTTCTTC
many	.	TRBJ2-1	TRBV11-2	CASSLVGSYNEQFF	TGCGCCAGCAGCCTCGTGGGGTCCTACAATGAGCAGTTCTTC
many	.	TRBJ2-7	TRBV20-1	CSARLDEQYF	TGCAGTGCCAGGTTGGACGAGCAGTACTTC
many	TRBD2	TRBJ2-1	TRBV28	CASSSSAGASEQFF	TGTGCCAGCAGTTCCTCAGCGGGAGCTAGTGAGCAGTTCTTC
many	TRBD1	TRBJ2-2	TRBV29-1	CSVDRGNTGELFF	TGCAGCGTCGACAGGGGTAACACCGGGGAGCTGTTTTTT
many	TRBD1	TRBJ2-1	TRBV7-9	CASSGRQGAMDEQFF	TGTGCCAGCAGCGGACGACAGGGGGCGATGGATGAGCAGTTCTTC
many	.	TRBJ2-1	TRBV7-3	CASSLLPGDGKYNEQFF	TGTGCCAGCAGCTTACTCCCTGGAGACGGCAAATACAATGAGCAGTTCTTC
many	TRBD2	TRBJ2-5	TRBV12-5	CASCSGSPGETQYF	TGTGCTAGTTGTAGCGGGAGTCCGGGAGAGACCCAGTACTTC
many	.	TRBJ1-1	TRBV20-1	CSARSGAKTEAFF	TGCAGTGCTAGATCCGGGGCGAAAACTGAAGCTTTCTTT
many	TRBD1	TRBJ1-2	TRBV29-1	CSVSLLDRVPPGYTF	TGCAGCGTTTCCCTCCTCGACAGGGTCCCTCCTGGCTACACCTTC
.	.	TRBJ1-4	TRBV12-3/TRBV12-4	CASSLAGQPEKLFF	TGTGCCAGCAGTTTGGCCGGACAACCTGAAAAACTGTTTTTT
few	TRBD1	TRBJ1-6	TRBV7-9	CASSLTTGGNSPLHF	TGTGCCAGCAGCTTAACGACAGGGGGTAATTCACCCCTCCACTTT
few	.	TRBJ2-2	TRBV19	CASSVIGGTGELFF	TGTGCCAGTAGTGTCATCGGAGGTACCGGGGAGCTGTTTTTT
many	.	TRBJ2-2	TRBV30	CAWSVRLTGELFF	TGTGCCTGGAGTGTAAGACTTACCGGGGAGCTGTTTTTT
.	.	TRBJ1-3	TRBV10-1	CASSEGDLSGNTIYF	TGCGCCAGCAGTGAGGGTGACCTCTCTGGAAACACCATATATTTT
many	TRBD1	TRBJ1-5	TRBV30	CAWSVLGDRGDQPQHF	TGTGCCTGGAGTGTTTTGGGGGACAGGGGCGATCAGCCCCAGCATTTT
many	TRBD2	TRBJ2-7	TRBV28	CASSLGGGRAPYEQYF	TGTGCCAGCAGTTTGGGTGGCGGGAGGGCCCCCTACGAGCAGTACTTC
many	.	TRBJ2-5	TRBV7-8	CASSLVGGAIQETQYF	TGTGCCAGCAGCTTAGTGGGGGGCGCGATTCAAGAGACCCAGTACTTC
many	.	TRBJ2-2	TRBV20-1	CSARDLEPHEGGELFF	TGCAGTGCTAGAGATCTGGAGCCCCACGAGGGCGGGGAGCTGTTTTTT
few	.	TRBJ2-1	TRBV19	CASSIGPGFHEQFF	TGTGCCAGTAGTATAGGACCCGGTTTTCATGAGCAGTTCTTC
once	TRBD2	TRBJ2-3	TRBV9	CASSVSTSGSTTDTQYF	TGTGCCAGCAGCGTATCTACTAGCGGGAGTACCACAGATACGCAGTATTTT
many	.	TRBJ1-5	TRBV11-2	CASSLEASGRITDTQHF	TGTGCCAGCAGCTTAGAAGCTAGCGGGAGGATTACAGATACGCAGCATTTT
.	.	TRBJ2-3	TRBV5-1	CASLGLGAGTDTQYF	TGCGCCAGTCTTGGTTTGGGTGCAGGCACAGATACGCAGTATTTT
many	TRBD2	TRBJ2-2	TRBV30	CAWRAGGRDTGELFF	TGTGCCTGGAGAGCGGGCGGGAGGGACACCGGGGAGCTGTTTTTT
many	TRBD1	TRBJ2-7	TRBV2	CASSSGTGTVPVEQYF	TGTGCCAGCAGTAGCGGTACCGGGACAGTACCGGTCGAGCAGTACTTC
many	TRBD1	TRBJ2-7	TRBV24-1	CATSDSGGHRIYEQYF	TGTGCCACCAGTGATTCAGGGGGACATCGTATCTACGAGCAGTACTTC
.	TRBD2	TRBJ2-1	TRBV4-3	CASSQGTSGRVYEQFF	TGCGCCAGCAGCCAAGGGACTAGCGGGAGGGTATATGAGCAGTTCTTC
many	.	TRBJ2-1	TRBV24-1	CATSERRASSYNEQFF	TGTGCCACCAGTGAGCGGCGGGCCAGCTCCTACAATGAGCAGTTCTTC
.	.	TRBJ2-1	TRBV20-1	CSASGLAPFAVQFF	TGCAGTGCAAGTGGGCTAGCCCCATTCGCGGTGCAGTTCTTC
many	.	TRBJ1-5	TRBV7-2	CASSFGRDQPQHF	TGTGCCAGCAGCTTTGGGCGCGATCAGCCCCAGCATTTT
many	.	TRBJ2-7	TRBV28	CASSLNLGVGGYEQYF	TGTGCCAGCAGTTTAAATTTAGGCGTTGGGGGGTACGAGCAGTACTTC
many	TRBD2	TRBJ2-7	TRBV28	CASSLSAGGTPYEQYF	TGTGCCAGCAGTTTATCAGCGGGAGGGACTCCCTACGAGCAGTACTTC
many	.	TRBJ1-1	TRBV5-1	CASSFVGVEGTEAFF	TGCGCCAGCAGCTTTGTCGGGGTCGAGGGCACTGAAGCTTTCTTT
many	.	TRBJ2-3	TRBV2	CASSAAKITADTQYF	TGTGCCAGCAGCGCGGCCAAGATAACGGCAGATACGCAGTATTTT
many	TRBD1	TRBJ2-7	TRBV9	CASSVGGTTGMHEQYF	TGTGCCAGCAGCGTAGGGGGTACGACAGGGATGCACGAGCAGTACTTC
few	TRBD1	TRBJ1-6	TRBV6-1	CASRMTGGNSPLHF	TGTGCCAGCAGGATGACAGGGGGAAATTCACCCCTCCACTTT
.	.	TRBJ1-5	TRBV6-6	CASSYSYRVPYQPQHF	TGTGCCAGCAGTTACTCCTACAGGGTTCCCTATCAGCCCCAGCATTTT
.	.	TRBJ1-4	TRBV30	CAWSPTTEKLFF	TGTGCCTGGAGTCCGACCACGGAAAAACTGTTTTTT
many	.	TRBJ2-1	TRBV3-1	CASSRDLNEQFF	TGTGCCAGCAGCCGGGACCTCAATGAGCAGTTCTTC
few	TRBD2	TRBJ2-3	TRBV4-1	CASSQSSGRSTDTQYF	TGCGCCAGCAGCCAAAGCAGCGGGAGGAGTACAGATACGCAGTATTTT